This T cell receptor beta chain was found in a study of blood T cells in healthy people across ages. Study background: Capturing about one barcoded beta molecule per two T cells was achieved by template switching. Study-wide findings and caveats: Per million T cells, the diversity of TCR beta decreased roughly linearly as age advanced.

This clonotype has more than one count but fewer than ten. Its antigen remains unknown. Alongside a J-beta primer mix, a sample-barcoded 5' primer served in a second PCR lasting about 7 to 11 cycles. TCRdb recomputed calls from the 5' RACE reads with MiXCR, one row per CDR3 protein. The data contain 450,000 to 700,000 distinct CDR3 sequences, approximately 27% of them singletons. The germline V gene encodes CDR1 DFQATT and CDR2 SNEGSKA (reference sequence). The V end was cut by 2 bases, the J end by 4 bases, with 6 bases between. The CDR3 has 12 residues. The sequencing input was blood. This TCR was recovered from a woman in her seventies in good health. The V gene is TRBV20-1, the J gene TRBJ2-1, with a possible D match to TRBD1 (5 bases). CDR3 sequence: CSARRTYNEQFF. CDR3 DNA sequence: TGCAGTGCTAGACGGACATACAATGAGCAGTTCTTC.